What follows describes a single T cell receptor (beta chain). TCRdb keeps only in-frame clones here, not all; method: immunoSEQ multiplex PCR. The sample includes approximately 100,000 clones, roughly nine tenths of them seen just once. These data come from a study of control samples from healthy donors and cancer patients. The CDR3 extends over 13 amino acids. Trimming cost V 2 bases and J 8 bases, with 9 bases left between them. Germline V lookup: CDR1 MNHEY, CDR2 SMNVEV (reference sequence). This TCR was sampled from a man aged 30 to 39 in good health. V gene TRBV27 combines with J gene TRBJ1-4; D unclear. Sequences were obtained from blood. CDR3 residues: CASSLLSGEKLFF. The CDR3 DNA is TGTGCCAGCAGTTTACTGTCGGGCGAAAAACTGTTTTTT. Supplemented by reference TRBV27 and TRBJ1-4, the full variable domain reads EAQVTQNPRYLITVTGKKLTVTCSQNMNHEYMSWYRQDPGLGLRQIYYSMNVEVTDKGDVPEGYKVSRKEKRNFPLILESPSPNQTSLYFCASSLLSGEKLFFGSGTQLSVL.